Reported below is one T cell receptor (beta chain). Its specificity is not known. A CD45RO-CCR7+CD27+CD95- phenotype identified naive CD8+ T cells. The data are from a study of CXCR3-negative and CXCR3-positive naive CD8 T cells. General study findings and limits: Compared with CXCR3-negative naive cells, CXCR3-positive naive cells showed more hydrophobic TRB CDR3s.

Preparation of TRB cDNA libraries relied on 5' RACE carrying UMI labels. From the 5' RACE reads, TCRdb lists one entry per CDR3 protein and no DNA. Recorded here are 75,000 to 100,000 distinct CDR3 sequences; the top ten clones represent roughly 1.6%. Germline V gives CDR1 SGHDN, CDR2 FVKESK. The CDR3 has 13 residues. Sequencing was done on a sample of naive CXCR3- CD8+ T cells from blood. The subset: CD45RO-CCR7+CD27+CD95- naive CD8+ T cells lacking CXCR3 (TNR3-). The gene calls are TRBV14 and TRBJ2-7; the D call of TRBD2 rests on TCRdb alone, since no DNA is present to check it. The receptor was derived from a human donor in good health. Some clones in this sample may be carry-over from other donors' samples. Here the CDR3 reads CASSQLRRYEQYF.